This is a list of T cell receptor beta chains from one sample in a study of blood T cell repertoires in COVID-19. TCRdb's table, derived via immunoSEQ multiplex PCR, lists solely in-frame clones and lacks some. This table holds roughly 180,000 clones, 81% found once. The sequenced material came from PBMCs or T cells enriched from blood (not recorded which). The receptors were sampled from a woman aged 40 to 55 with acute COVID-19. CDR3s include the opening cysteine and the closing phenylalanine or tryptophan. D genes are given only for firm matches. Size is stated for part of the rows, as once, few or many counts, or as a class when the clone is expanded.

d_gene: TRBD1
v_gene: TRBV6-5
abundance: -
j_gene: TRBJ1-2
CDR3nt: TGTGCCAGCAGTCGACAGGGGGAAGATTACACCTTC
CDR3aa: CASSRQGEDYTF

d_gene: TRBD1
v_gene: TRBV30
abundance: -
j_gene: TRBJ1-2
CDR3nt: TGTGCCTGGAGTCCCGGGACAGGGAACTATGGCTACACCTTC
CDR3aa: CAWSPGTGNYGYTF

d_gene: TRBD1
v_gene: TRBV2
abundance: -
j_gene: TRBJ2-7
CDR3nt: TGTGCCAGCAGTCGGGACAGGAGCTCCTACGAGCAGTACTTC
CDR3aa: CASSRDRSSYEQYF

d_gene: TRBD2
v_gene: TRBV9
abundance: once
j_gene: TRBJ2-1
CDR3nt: TGTGCCAGCAGCGCGTCTAGCGGGAGGGCTTCCAATGAGCAGTTCTTC
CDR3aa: CASSASSGRASNEQFF

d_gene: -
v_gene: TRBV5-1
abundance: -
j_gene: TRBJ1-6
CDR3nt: TGCGCCAGCAGCTTGCCGGGGAATAATTCACCCCTCCACTTT
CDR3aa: CASSLPGNNSPLHF

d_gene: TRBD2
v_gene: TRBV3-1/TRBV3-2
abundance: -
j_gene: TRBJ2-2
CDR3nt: TGTGCCAGCAGCCAGAGAACTCCGGGACTAGCTTCCGGGGAGCTGTTTTTT
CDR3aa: CASSQRTPGLASGELFF

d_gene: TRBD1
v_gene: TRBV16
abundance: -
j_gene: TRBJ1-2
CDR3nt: TGTGCCAGCAGCCAATCACCAGGGGGCGCGAGAAGTAACGACTATGGCTACACCTTC
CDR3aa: CASSQSPGGARSNDYGYTF

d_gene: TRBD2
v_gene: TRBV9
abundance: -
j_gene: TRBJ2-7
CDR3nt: TGTGCCAGCAGCTACGGAGCGGGGGACTCCTACGAGCAGTACTTC
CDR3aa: CASSYGAGDSYEQYF

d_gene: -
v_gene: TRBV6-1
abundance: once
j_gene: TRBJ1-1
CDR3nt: TGTGCCAGCAGTGAGGGAGGGGTATTCACTGAAGCTTTCTTT
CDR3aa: CASSEGGVFTEAFF

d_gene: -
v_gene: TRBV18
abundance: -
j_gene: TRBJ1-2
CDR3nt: TGTGCCAGCTCACCACCGAGTTCGGGGGTGGTGGGCTATGGCTACACCTTC
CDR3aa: CASSPPSSGVVGYGYTF

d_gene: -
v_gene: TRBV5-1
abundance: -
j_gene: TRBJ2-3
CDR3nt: TGCGCCAGCAGCTTCGGAGGTAGCGACTACACAGATACGCAGTATTTT
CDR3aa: CASSFGGSDYTDTQYF

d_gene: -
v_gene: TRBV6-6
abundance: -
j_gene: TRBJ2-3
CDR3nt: TGTGCCAGCAGTCGAGACTACCAGCTGCGGGCAGATACGCAGTATTTT
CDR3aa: CASSRDYQLRADTQYF

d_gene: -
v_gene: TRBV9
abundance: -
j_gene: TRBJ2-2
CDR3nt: TGTGCCAGCAGCGTAGTCCCGGGGGTCCCTGTAGGGGAGCTGTTTTTT
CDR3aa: CASSVVPGVPVGELFF

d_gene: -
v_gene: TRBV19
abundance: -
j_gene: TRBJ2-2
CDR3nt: TGTGCCAGTAGTATAACGGGGAACACCGGGGAGCTGTTTTTT
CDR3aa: CASSITGNTGELFF

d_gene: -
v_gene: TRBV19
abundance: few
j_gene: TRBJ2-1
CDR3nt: TGTGCCAGTAGTATACCAGGGGTGGGATACAATGAGCAGTTCTTC
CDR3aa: CASSIPGVGYNEQFF

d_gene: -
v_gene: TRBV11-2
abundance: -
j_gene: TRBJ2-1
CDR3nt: TGTGCCAGCAGCTTAGACCGGAGTGAGCAGTTCTTC
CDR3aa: CASSLDRSEQFF

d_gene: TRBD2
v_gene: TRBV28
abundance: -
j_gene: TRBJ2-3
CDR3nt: TGTGCCAGCAGTTTAAGCCCTAGCGGGAGTCATACGCAGTATTTT
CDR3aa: CASSLSPSGSHTQYF

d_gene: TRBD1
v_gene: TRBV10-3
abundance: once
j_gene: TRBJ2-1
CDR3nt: TGTGCCATCAGGGTGACAGGGGTGGGCTACAATGAGCAGTTCTTC
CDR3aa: CAIRVTGVGYNEQFF

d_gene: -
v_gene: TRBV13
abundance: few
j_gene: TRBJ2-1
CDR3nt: TGTGCCAGCAGCCCCCTAAGAAATGAGCAGTTCTTC
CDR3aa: CASSPLRNEQFF

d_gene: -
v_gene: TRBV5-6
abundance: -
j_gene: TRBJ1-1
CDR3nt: TGTGCCAGCAGCTATACAGGGTCGAACACTGAAGCTTTCTTT
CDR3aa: CASSYTGSNTEAFF

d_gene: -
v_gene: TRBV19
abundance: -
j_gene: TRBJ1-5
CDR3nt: TGTGCCAGTAGAGGACAGTTCAATCAGCCCCAGCATTTT
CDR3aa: CASRGQFNQPQHF

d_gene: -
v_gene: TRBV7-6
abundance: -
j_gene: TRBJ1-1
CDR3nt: TGTGCCAGCAGCTTGACACAACAGAACACTGAAGCTTTCTTT
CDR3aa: CASSLTQQNTEAFF

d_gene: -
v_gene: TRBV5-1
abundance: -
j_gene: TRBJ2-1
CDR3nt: TGCGCCAGCAGCTTGGGTGGTAGCGGAGGATACAATGAGCAGTTCTTC
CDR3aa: CASSLGGSGGYNEQFF

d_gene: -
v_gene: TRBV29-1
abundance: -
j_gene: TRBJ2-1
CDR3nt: TGCAGCGTCCCCGGGACAGTGGGGGGTGAGCAGTTCTTC
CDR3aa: CSVPGTVGGEQFF

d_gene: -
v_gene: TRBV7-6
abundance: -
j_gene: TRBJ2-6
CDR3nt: TGTGCCAGCAGCTCCATACCCTGGGGGCCTGGGGCCAACGTCCTGACTTTC
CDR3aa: CASSSIPWGPGANVLTF

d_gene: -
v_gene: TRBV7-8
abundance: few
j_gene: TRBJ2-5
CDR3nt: TGTGCCAGCAGCCCCTCCCTAACCCAGTACTTC
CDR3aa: CASSPSLTQYF

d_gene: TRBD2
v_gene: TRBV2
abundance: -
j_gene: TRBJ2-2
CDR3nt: TGTGCCAGCAGTGATGACAGCGGGAGAGGCACCGGGGAGCTGTTTTTT
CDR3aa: CASSDDSGRGTGELFF

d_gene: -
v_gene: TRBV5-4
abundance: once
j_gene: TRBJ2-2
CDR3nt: TGTGCCAGCAGCCTCCGAACGGGGAGATCGGCCGGGGAGCTGTTTTTT
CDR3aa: CASSLRTGRSAGELFF

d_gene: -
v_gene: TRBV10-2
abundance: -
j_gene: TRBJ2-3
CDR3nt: TGCGCCAGCAGTGATCTTGGAGGGACGCAGTATTTT
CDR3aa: CASSDLGGTQYF

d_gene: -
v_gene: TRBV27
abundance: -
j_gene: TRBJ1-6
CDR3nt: TGTGCCAGCAGTTTCGGACATCATAAGGGTAGCTCCTATAATTCACCCCTCCACTTT
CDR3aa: CASSFGHHKGSSYNSPLHF

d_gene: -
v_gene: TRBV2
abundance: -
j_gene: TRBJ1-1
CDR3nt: TGTGCCAGCAACTGGGTCACGGGGAACACTGAAGCTTTCTTT
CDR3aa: CASNWVTGNTEAFF

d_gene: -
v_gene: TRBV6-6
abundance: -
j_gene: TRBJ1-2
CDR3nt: TGTGCCAGCAGTCGCCTAGGGGGAGGCTACACCTTC
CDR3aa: CASSRLGGGYTF